The 6 T cell receptor beta chains reported below all come from one sample, sequenced in a study of blood T cell repertoires in COVID-19. Clones were sequenced by immunoSEQ multiplex PCR, and TCRdb holds only the in-frame ones, with some missing. The table shows approximately 440,000 clones, with 90% occurring only once. Sequencing was carried out using PBMCs or T cells enriched from blood (not recorded which). Every receptor here comes from a young man who had recovered from COVID-19.

This clone was detected only once. The genes are TRBV12-5 and TRBJ2-1; TRBD2 agrees at 7 bases. Germline trimming cut 4 bases from V and 6 bases from J; bases unmatched to any gene: 12. This CDR3 spans 16 amino acids. In germline, CDR1 is LGHNT, CDR2 FRNRAP. Here the CDR3 DNA reads TGTGCTAGTGGTTCCCCCTTGGCGGGGGAGACCAATGAGCAGTTCTTC. The encoded protein is CASGSPLAGETNEQFF.

The chain carries TRBV19 and TRBJ2-3; the D gene is possibly TRBD2 (6 bases). Trimming removed 5 bases at V and 3 bases at J, with 12 bases between. CDR1 and CDR2 (germline): LNHDA, SQIVND (reference sequence). This CDR3 has 14 residues. The CDR3 DNA sequence: TGTGCCAGTAGTCCTCGGACTACTACAGATACGCAGTATTTT. It yields the protein CASSPRTTTDTQYF. The complete variable domain, with remaining parts taken from reference TRBV19 and TRBJ2-3, reads DGGITQSPKYLFRKEGQNVTLSCEQNLNHDAMYWYRQDPGQGLRLIYYSQIVNDFQKGDIAEGYSVSREKKESFPLTVTSAQKNPTAFYLCASSPRTTTDTQYFGPGTRLTVL.

This chain links TRBV5-1 with TRBJ1-3, with D perhaps TRBD1 (5 bases). The CDR3 sequence is 16 residues long. CDR1 SGHRS and CDR2 YFSETQ come from the germline V gene. V lost 2 bases, J lost 4 bases, and 16 bases lay in between. CDR3 DNA: TGCGCCAGCAGCTTAGAGTTGGGGCGCGACGGAAACACCATATATTTT. This encodes CASSLELGRDGNTIYF. Combining the CDR3 with reference TRBV5-1 and TRBJ1-3 gives the whole variable domain KAGVTQTPRYLIKTRGQQVTLSCSPISGHRSVSWYQQTPGQGLQFLFEYFSETQRNKGNFPGRFSGRQFSNSRSEMNVSTLELGDSALYLCASSLELGRDGNTIYFGEGSWLTVV.

V is TRBV19 and J is TRBJ2-1; 11 positions agree with TRBD2. Germline CDR1 is LNHDA and CDR2 is SQIVND (reference sequence). V dropped 2 bases and J dropped 5; count of bases not matched to a gene: 2. The CDR3 runs 15 residues. CDR3 in DNA: TGTGCCAGTAGTATAAAGACTAGCGGGGACAATGAGCAGTTCTTC. This sequence encodes CASSIKTSGDNEQFF.

The V and J genes are TRBV19 and TRBJ2-7; maybe TRBD2 (6 bases). Germline CDR1 is LNHDA and CDR2 is SQIVND (reference sequence). CDR3 size: 14 residues. The V end lost 7 bases, the J end lost 6 bases, and 19 bases lay between the germline ends. The CDR3 loop is CASKGEGTRGEQYF. For the CDR3, the DNA is TGTGCCAGTAAAGGTGAAGGGACTCGAGGCGAGCAGTACTTC.

The J gene is TRBJ2-1, the V gene TRBV12-3 or TRBV12-4; 9 bases are shared with TRBD1. This CDR3 is built from 12 residues. Germline trimming cut 8 bases from V and 7 bases from J; bases unmatched to any gene: 3. The CDR3 reads CASGQGFNEQFF. The CDR3 DNA is TGTGCCAGCGGACAGGGGTTTAATGAGCAGTTCTTC.